Listed below are T cell receptor beta chains from one sample, sequenced in a study of patients and donors after allogeneic stem cell transplantation. In TCRdb, the RT-PCR reads were re-called with MiXCR into one record per CDR3 protein. The table includes 150,000 to 200,000 distinct CDR3 sequences, approximately 24% detected once. Sample: blood, either unsorted or a sorted T cell fraction (not recorded which). Receptors were obtained from a human donor who was either an allogeneic HSCT recipient or a stem cell or donor lymphocyte infusion donor (not recorded which). It is not recorded whose cells these are; they may come from a transplant donor. The CDR3 runs from the conserved cysteine through the conserved F or W. The D gene is left open where the match is weak. Only part of the rows carry a size: once, few, many, or a class if the clone is expanded.

TRBV10-3	NA	TRBJ2-2	NA	TGTGCCATCAGTGTTTCGATTTCGGGAGTCGACACCGGGGAGCTGTTTTTT	CAISVSISGVDTGELFF
TRBV19	NA	TRBJ1-1	NA	TGTGCCAGTAGTATAGACTCCGGGACGGTGAACACTGAAGCTTTCTTT	CASSIDSGTVNTEAFF
TRBV7-8	NA	TRBJ1-2	NA	TGTGCCAGCAGCCAAAACCGGGACATAGGCCTACTTGGCTACACCTTC	CASSQNRDIGLLGYTF
TRBV6-5	TRBD1	TRBJ2-5	few	TGTGCCAGCAGTCCCCTAGACAGGGGGCAAGAGACCCAGTACTTC	CASSPLDRGQETQYF
TRBV12-3/TRBV12-4	NA	TRBJ1-5	few	TGTGCCAGCAGTTTATCCGGGAGGAACAATCAGCCCCAGCATTTT	CASSLSGRNNQPQHF
TRBV12-3/TRBV12-4	TRBD1	TRBJ2-7	NA	TGTGCCAGCACCCTGGACAGGGGGCGCGAGCAGTACTTC	CASTLDRGREQYF
TRBV6-6	NA	TRBJ2-5	NA	TGTGCCAGCAGTTACTGGGCTGTACAAGAGACCCAGTACTTC	CASSYWAVQETQYF
TRBV20-1	NA	TRBJ2-3	NA	TGCAGTGCCGGAGGGACGGAGACTAGCACAGATACGCAGTATTTT	CSAGGTETSTDTQYF
TRBV3-1	NA	TRBJ2-7	few	TGTGCCAGCAGCCAAAACTACGAGCAGTACTTC	CASSQNYEQYF
TRBV30	NA	TRBJ1-5	NA	TGTGCCTGGAGTAAAGGGGAGGGAAGCAATCAGCCCCAGCATTTT	CAWSKGEGSNQPQHF
TRBV6-5	NA	TRBJ1-1	many	TGTGCCAGCAGTTATGACAGGATCCTGACTGAAGCTTTCTTT	CASSYDRILTEAFF
TRBV12-3/TRBV12-4	NA	TRBJ1-1	many	TGTGCCAGCAGGTCCCTCTGTCCGGCGGGTGGCACTGAAGCTTTCTTT	CASRSLCPAGGTEAFF
TRBV2	TRBD2	TRBJ2-3	few	TGTGCCGGTCCACCAGGGACTAGCGGGACAGATACGCAGTATTTT	CAGPPGTSGTDTQYF
TRBV7-9	NA	TRBJ1-1	NA	TGTGCCAGCAGCTTAGAGAGGTTTATAGGGAAGCCTGAAGCTTTCTTT	CASSLERFIGKPEAFF
TRBV25-1	NA	TRBJ2-2	few	TGTGCCAGCACAGGGCCCACGAACACCGGGGAGCTGTTTTTT	CASTGPTNTGELFF
TRBV7-2	NA	TRBJ1-1	few	TGTGCCAGCAGCCCCCGGGCAGACCAGGGTGAAGCTTTCTTT	CASSPRADQGEAFF
TRBV15	TRBD2	TRBJ2-3	NA	TGTGCCACAGGGGACTATAGCGTCGCAGATACGCAGTATTTT	CATGDYSVADTQYF
TRBV29-1	NA	TRBJ2-1	few	TGCAGCGTTGGGGGGGCTTACTACAATGAGCAGTTCTTC	CSVGGAYYNEQFF
TRBV7-3	NA	TRBJ2-3	once	TGTGCCAGCAGCCCAGGATCCGGGAAACTCCGCACAGATACGCAGTATTTT	CASSPGSGKLRTDTQYF
TRBV20-1	NA	TRBJ1-2	NA	TGCAGTGCTAGAGATCTGAGCCTCCTAGACTATGGCTACACCTTC	CSARDLSLLDYGYTF
TRBV12-3/TRBV12-4	NA	TRBJ1-2	NA	TGTGCCAGCAGCGCCTATTCCAGGGGCTATGGCTACACCTTC	CASSAYSRGYGYTF
TRBV7-2	NA	TRBJ1-1	many	TGTGCCAGCAACAGGGACGGCCTTGAAGCTTTCTTT	CASNRDGLEAFF
TRBV5-1	TRBD2	TRBJ2-2	once	TGCGCCAGCAGCACCGGACTAGCGGGGGCCGGGGAGCTGTTTTTT	CASSTGLAGAGELFF
TRBV5-6	TRBD1	TRBJ2-1	NA	TGTGCCAGCAGCCAGAGACGACAGGGGCTCTCCTACAATGAGCAGTTCTTC	CASSQRRQGLSYNEQFF
TRBV7-9	NA	TRBJ2-1	NA	TGTGCCAGCAGTCCCGTTAGTTACAATGAGCAGTTCTTC	CASSPVSYNEQFF
TRBV5-1	NA	TRBJ2-2	many	TGCGCCAGCAGCCGGGGAACCGGGGAGCTGTTTTTT	CASSRGTGELFF
TRBV4-1	NA	TRBJ1-1	many	TGCGCCAGCAGCCTTGTGGCCCAGGGTGTTGGGAGTACTGAAGCTTTCTTT	CASSLVAQGVGSTEAFF
TRBV7-9	TRBD2	TRBJ2-7	NA	TGTGCCAGCAGAGCCGGGACTAGCTACGAGCAGTACTTC	CASRAGTSYEQYF
TRBV5-5	NA	TRBJ1-6	few	TGTGCCAGCAGCGATGGGCCCGGGTTTTTAAGGTCACCCCTCCACTTT	CASSDGPGFLRSPLHF
TRBV5-1	NA	TRBJ2-2	NA	TGCGCCAGCAGCCTGCTTTCTAACGGGGGGAACACCGGGGAGCTGTTTTTT	CASSLLSNGGNTGELFF
TRBV12-3/TRBV12-4	NA	TRBJ1-1	NA	TGTGCCAGCACCCTCGACAGTTTTCGGGGAATGAACACTGAAGCTTTCTTT	CASTLDSFRGMNTEAFF
TRBV20-1	TRBD1	TRBJ1-1	few	TGCAGTGCTCAACAGGGGGCGGGGAACACTGAAGCTTTCTTT	CSAQQGAGNTEAFF
TRBV20-1	NA	TRBJ1-1	few	TGCAGTGCTAGAGAGGTCACCGAAGCTTTCTTT	CSAREVTEAFF
TRBV5-1	TRBD1	TRBJ1-1	NA	TGCGCCAGCAGCCCTGGGACAGGGGGCGACACTGAAGCTTTCTTT	CASSPGTGGDTEAFF
TRBV14	NA	TRBJ1-6	few	TGTGCCAGCAGCCAGGGGGGACGGAAAAATAATTCACCCCTCCACTTT	CASSQGGRKNNSPLHF
TRBV29-1	NA	TRBJ1-4	many	TGCAGCGTTGAACGGGGGGCTGGGGAAAAACTGTTTTTT	CSVERGAGEKLFF
TRBV7-9	TRBD1	TRBJ1-5	few	TGTGCCAGCAGCCGGCCGGGACAGGTGAGGAATCAGCCCCAGCATTTT	CASSRPGQVRNQPQHF
TRBV12-3/TRBV12-4	NA	TRBJ1-2	many	TGTGCCAGCAGTTTAGTTGGGGCGCGCTACACCTTC	CASSLVGARYTF
TRBV29-1	NA	TRBJ1-5	many	TGCAGCGTTGAGAGGGGGAATCAGCCCCAGCATTTT	CSVERGNQPQHF
TRBV12-3/TRBV12-4	NA	TRBJ1-2	few	TGTGCCAGCAGTTTTCCCCTGGACAGAGCTAACTATGGCTACACCTTC	CASSFPLDRANYGYTF
TRBV14	TRBD1	TRBJ1-1	NA	TGTGCCAGCAGCCAAGATAAAGAAGGACAGGCGAACACTGAAGCTTTCTTT	CASSQDKEGQANTEAFF
TRBV20-1	NA	TRBJ2-3	few	TGCAGTGGAGCGAGGGAGCAAATAGATACGCAGTATTTT	CSGAREQIDTQYF
TRBV2	NA	TRBJ2-2	NA	TGTGCCAGCACTTTCGGGCGAATATTCCCCGGGGAGCTGTTTTTT	CASTFGRIFPGELFF
TRBV12-3/TRBV12-4	TRBD1	TRBJ1-5	few	TGTGCCAGCCGGAGTCCCGGACAGGGCGTACAGCCCCAGCATTTT	CASRSPGQGVQPQHF
TRBV15	NA	TRBJ1-6	few	TGTGCCACCAGCAGAGGGCAGGGGACACCCCTCCACTTT	CATSRGQGTPLHF
TRBV20-1	TRBD2	TRBJ2-1	NA	TGCAGTGCTAGATACGCTCGGGAGGGCAGGGCCTTCCTTCAGTACAATGAGCAGTTCTTC	CSARYAREGRAFLQYNEQFF
TRBV29-1	TRBD2	TRBJ2-1	NA	TGCAGCGTCCATTTAGCGGGAAGCTCCTACAATGAGCAGTTCTTC	CSVHLAGSSYNEQFF
TRBV7-8	NA	TRBJ2-1	NA	TGTGCCAGCAGCCCTAGGACTGGGTTAAATGAGCAGTTCTTC	CASSPRTGLNEQFF
TRBV10-3	NA	TRBJ1-5	many	TGTGCCATCAGTGACGGCGAAAGCCGTAGCAGCAATCAGCCCCAGCATTTT	CAISDGESRSSNQPQHF
TRBV11-2	NA	TRBJ2-5	few	TGTGCCAGCAGCGAGTTTGGGGGTAATGAGGCGACCCAGTACTTC	CASSEFGGNEATQYF
TRBV15	NA	TRBJ2-3	many	TGTGCCACCAGCCTTAGGACCGATACGCAGTATTTT	CATSLRTDTQYF
TRBV3-1	NA	TRBJ2-3	NA	TGTGCCAGCAGCCAAGATCGGGCAGGTACGCAGTATTTT	CASSQDRAGTQYF
TRBV18	TRBD1	TRBJ2-1	NA	TGTGCCAGCTCACGCTGGGACAGGGACCATGAGCAGTTCTTC	CASSRWDRDHEQFF
TRBV5-1	NA	TRBJ1-3	NA	TGCGCCAGCAGCTTGGTGGGAGTAGGAAACACCATATATTTT	CASSLVGVGNTIYF
TRBV5-1	TRBD1	TRBJ2-7	NA	TGCGCCAGCACGTTCCGGGACAGGCACTACGAGCAGTACTTC	CASTFRDRHYEQYF
TRBV30	NA	TRBJ1-1	few	TGTGCCTGGAGTTTACCCGGACGGGCGAACACTGAAGCTTTCTTT	CAWSLPGRANTEAFF
TRBV20-1	NA	TRBJ2-7	few	TGCAGTGCCGCGGACGGCTCCTACGAGCAGTACTTC	CSAADGSYEQYF
TRBV21-1	NA	TRBJ2-1	few	TGTGCCAGCCACCTCTCCATGGGACTAGCGTGCCATGAGCAGTTCTTC	CASHLSMGLACHEQFF
TRBV20-1	TRBD2	TRBJ2-1	NA	TGCAGTGCTACCGGGACTAGCGGGGACAATGAGCAGTTCTTC	CSATGTSGDNEQFF